One and the same sample provided the 15 T cell receptor beta chains below, sequenced in a study of T-cell memory formation after mild COVID-19. TCRdb analysed the 5' RACE reads with MiXCR anew, one entry per CDR3 protein. The sample has about 40,000 distinct CDR3 sequences, 6% to 7.5% seen once. Input material: PBMCs or a T cell subset sorted from them (not recorded which). The receptor source for this set is an adult who had mild COVID-19 (a few samples of this study predate the infection). Cell type and time point are not known.

The sample holds a few counts of this clonotype. The chain recombines TRBV7-3 with TRBJ2-1; 7 bases align to TRBD2. V lost 5 bases, J lost 2 bases, and 6 bases stayed unmatched. The germline V gene has CDR1 SGHTA and CDR2 FQGTGA. The CDR3 is 15 residues long. CDR3 sequence (DNA): TGTGCCAGCAGCCCGCTAGCGGACACCTACAATGAGCAGTTCTTC. Protein: CASSPLADTYNEQFF. The whole variable domain, filled in from reference TRBV7-3 and TRBJ2-1, reads GAGVSQTPSNKVTEKGKYVELRCDPISGHTALYWYRQSLGQGPEFLIYFQGTGAADDSGLPNDRFFAVRPEGSVSTLKIQRTERGDSAVYLCASSPLADTYNEQFFGPGTRLTVL.

This clonotype has only a few counts. The J gene is TRBJ2-1, the V gene TRBV20-1; TRBD1 agrees at 10 bases. Losses at the gene ends were 3 bases for V and 7 bases for J; bases not matched to a gene: 9. Germline CDR1 and CDR2: DFQATT and SNEGSKA (reference sequence). The CDR3 runs to 15 residues. The CDR3 sequence: CSARWGQGNLNEQFF. The CDR3 DNA reads as TGCAGTGCTAGGTGGGGACAGGGGAACCTAAATGAGCAGTTCTTC.

V is TRBV2 and J is TRBJ2-7; D is uncertain. CDR1 SNHLY and CDR2 FYNNEI come from the germline V gene. With 8 bases removed from V and 0 bases from J, the gap between germline ends came to 14 bases. The CDR3 extends over 14 amino acids. The CDR3 protein is CASVPMSNSYEQYF. The CDR3 coding sequence is TGTGCCAGCGTCCCTATGTCGAACTCCTACGAGCAGTACTTC.

This clonotype was picked up many times. The rearrangement links TRBV25-1 to TRBJ2-7, with TRBD1 identical over 7 bases. V was clipped by 6 bases and J by 5 bases; unmatched bases: 7. Germline CDR1 is MGHDK and CDR2 is SYGVNS. This CDR3 is 13 amino acids long. The CDR3: CASRTGPTDEQYF. DNA for the CDR3: TGTGCCAGCAGGACAGGGCCTACGGACGAGCAGTACTTC.

This clonotype was found many times. The rearrangement uses TRBV29-1 and TRBJ1-2; perhaps TRBD1 as D (5 bases). CDR1 and CDR2 (germline): SQVTM, ANQGSEA. The V gene lost 3 bases and the J gene lost 4 bases, with 6 bases spanning the gap. This CDR3 has 11 amino acids. The CDR3 coding sequence is TGCAGCGTTGACAGGGCCTATGGCTACACCTTC. The encoded protein is CSVDRAYGYTF. Full variable domain (rest looked up from reference TRBV29-1 and TRBJ1-2): SAVISQKPSRDICQRGTSLTIQCQVDSQVTMMFWYRQQPGQSLTLIATANQGSEATYESGFVIDKFPISRPNLTFSTLTVSNMSPEDSSIYLCSVDRAYGYTFGSGTRLTVV.

This clonotype has ten or more counts. CDR3 loop: CASRGGASGANVLTF. In DNA form, the CDR3 reads TGTGCCAGCAGAGGCGGGGCCTCTGGGGCCAACGTCCTGACTTTC. The chain couples TRBV7-2 to TRBJ2-6; possibly TRBD2 for D (6 bases). CDR1 SGHTA and CDR2 FQGNSA come from the germline V gene. V was trimmed by 6 bases and J by 0 bases, leaving 9 bases between them. This CDR3 is 15 amino acids long.

This clonotype was counted between two and nine times. In DNA, the CDR3 is TGCGCCAGCAGCCAGGGGGGGAGTAATACAGATACGCAGTATTTT. Amino acid sequence: CASSQGGSNTDTQYF. The chain uses TRBV4-3 and TRBJ2-3; 7 bases line up with TRBD2. V shed 3 bases, J shed 3 bases, and the junction held 6 bases outside the gene matches. The CDR3 is 15 residues long. Germline values: CDR1 LGHNA, CDR2 YSLEER.

This clonotype showed up many times. The rearrangement uses TRBV18 and TRBJ2-7; D perhaps matches TRBD2 (5 bases). Germline CDR1 reads KGHSH; CDR2 reads LQKENI. The V end lost 5 bases, the J end lost 6 bases, and 11 bases lay between the germline ends. This CDR3 region has 12 residues. The CDR3 bases are TGTGCCAGCTCAGCCATCGAGGGCGAGCAGTACTTC. It codes for CASSAIEGEQYF. Using reference TRBV18 and TRBJ2-7 for the parts outside the CDR3, the full variable domain is NAGVMQNPRHLVRRRGQEARLRCSPMKGHSHVYWYRQLPEEGLKFMVYLQKENIIDESGMPKERFSAEFPKEGPSILRIQQVVRGDSAAYFCASSAIEGEQYFGPGTRLTVT.

This clonotype was seen a few times. The genes are TRBV12-3 or TRBV12-4 and TRBJ2-7; D is undetermined. CDR3 size: 14 residues. The V end was cut by 5 bases, the J end by 3 bases, with 14 bases between. Here the CDR3 reads CASSPRHGVYEQYF. CDR3 coding DNA: TGTGCCAGCAGTCCGAGACACGGTGTCTACGAGCAGTACTTC.

The gene calls are TRBV4-3 and TRBJ1-2; 8 bases are a match to TRBD1. The junction had 3 bases not matched to a gene; V was cut back by 1 base and J by 5 bases. The CDR3 contains 14 residues. The V gene's germline CDR1 is LGHNA and CDR2 YSLEER. The CDR3 reads CASSQGQGTYGYTF. In DNA form, the CDR3 reads TGCGCCAGCAGCCAAGGACAGGGGACTTATGGCTACACCTTC.

This clonotype was detected many times. The CDR3 DNA follows: TGTGCCAGCAGCCGACAGGGTATTTCTGACATTCAGTACTTC. This gives the protein CASSRQGISDIQYF. This rearrangement joins TRBV7-9 to TRBJ2-4, with 7 bases lining up with TRBD1. CDR1 and CDR2 (germline): SEHNR, FQNEAQ (reference sequence). The CDR3 runs 14 residues. The V segment lost 5 bases and the J segment 8 bases; nucleotides outside the gene matches: 9.

Ten or more counts support this clonotype. The V call is TRBV5-5, the J call TRBJ2-3; 8 bases map to TRBD2. The J segment lost 3 bases and the V segment lost 5 bases, leaving 8 bases of the junction unmatched. The germline CDR1 and CDR2 sequences are SGHKS and YYEKEE (reference sequence). The CDR3 has 15 residues. The CDR3 DNA reads as TGTGCCAGCAGACCGAGCGGGAGTGATACAGATACGCAGTATTTT. It is translated as CASRPSGSDTDTQYF.

Ten or more counts support this clonotype. The chain employs TRBV4-2 and TRBJ2-1, with D unresolved. The ends were cut back, 1 base at V and 2 bases at J, with 12 bases in the middle. The CDR3 has 16 amino acids. CDR1 is LGHNA and CDR2 is YNFKEQ in the germline V gene. The CDR3 loop is CASSQGGGRAYNEQFF. CDR3 in DNA: TGTGCCAGCAGCCAAGGTGGCGGTAGGGCCTACAATGAGCAGTTCTTC.

This clonotype has only a few counts. This chain uses TRBV20-1 with TRBJ1-5; D is unclear. This CDR3 comprises 14 residues. Trimming left V 0 bases short and J 4 bases short, with 10 bases between. Germline V gene lookup returns CDR1 DFQATT and CDR2 SNEGSKA (reference sequence). As DNA, the CDR3 is TGCAGTGCTAGAGAGGGCGGTTCTAATCAGCCCCAGCATTTT. This gives the protein CSAREGGSNQPQHF.

The chain recombines TRBV7-9 with TRBJ1-2; possible D gene TRBD1, 6 bases. Between the trimmed V and J ends, which lost 3 bases and 8 bases, there was a span of 19 bases. The germline gives CDR1 SEHNR, CDR2 FQNEAQ (reference sequence). The CDR3 totals 15 residues. CDR3 DNA: TGTGCCAGCAGCTTTCAGGGGCCCTTTCGAGGGGGCTACACCTTC. As protein: CASSFQGPFRGGYTF. Complete variable domain (other parts from reference TRBV7-9 and TRBJ1-2): DTGVSQNPRHKITKRGQNVTFRCDPISEHNRLYWYRQTLGQGPEFLTYFQNEAQLEKSRLLSDRFSAERPKGSFSTLEIQRTEQGDSAMYLCASSFQGPFRGGYTFGSGTRLTVV.